This TCR beta chain came from a study of cytomegalovirus exposure and HLA in healthy donors. Across the whole study: Early on, a data release was issued that held roughly 80 million unique TCRs from HLA-typed donors.

With regard to this clone: Its antigen is unknown.

Points from the study as a whole: The classifier reportedly diagnosed cytomegalovirus status with high specificity and sensitivity. A later analysis reported that several of the most significant clusters appeared to be linked to common viral pathogens, among them Epstein-Barr virus.

The PCR contained 60 Vbeta and 13 Jbeta primers. As handled by the study authors: Roughly 76 million unique TCR beta chains, roughly 11 million of them shared, were counted by a later analysis. Method: immunoSEQ multiplex PCR; TCRdb's copy keeps in-frame clones and lacks some. V, J and clone size were drawn from that table, and D and trimming were deduced from the DNA. This repertoire shows around 150,000 clones, about 60% found once; its top ten account for around 7.1%. Sequencing was done on a sample of PBMCs. This receptor was taken from a woman aged 55-69 years in good health and CMV-seropositive.

CDR3: CASSQGQSYTEAFF. For the CDR3, the DNA is TGCGCCAGCAGCCAAGGACAGAGTTACACTGAAGCTTTCTTT. This chain connects TRBV4-1 to TRBJ1-1, with TRBD1 as a possible D gene (5 bases). V was trimmed by 1 base and J by 3 bases, leaving 9 bases between them. This CDR3 spans 14 amino acids. Germline V gene data show CDR1 as MGHRA and CDR2 as YSYEKL.